This TCR beta chain was recorded in a study of cytomegalovirus exposure and HLA in healthy donors. PCR employed 60 Vbeta and 13 Jbeta primers. Data came from immunoSEQ multiplex PCR; TCRdb stores just in-frame clones and leaves some out. The table has about 140,000 clones, roughly 80% seen once. This clone was counted a few times. The antigen is not known. This CDR3 spans 14 amino acids. V lost 4 bases and J lost 5; bases outside the gene matches: 8. Per germline, CDR1 SGDLS and CDR2 YYNGEE. Points from the study as a whole: Later analysis identified a missense DCLRE1C variant that was linked to TCR beta V- and J-gene trimming. Because they were indistinguishable, some V segments, including TRBV6-2 and TRBV6-3, were excluded.

The source is a man aged 35 to 55 in good health and CMV-seronegative. The genes are TRBV9 and TRBJ1-1; 7 bases agree with TRBD1. The sequencing sample was made of PBMCs. Written as DNA, the CDR3 is TGTGCCAGCAGCCCAAGAGACAGGGCTACTGAAGCTTTCTTT. Translating it yields CASSPRDRATEAFF.